A single sample gave rise to the 6 T cell receptor beta chains below, sequenced in a study of monozygotic twins with inflammatory bowel disease. TCRdb re-called the 5' RACE reads and catalogs CDR3 proteins one per entry, DNA excluded. The sample data list more than 350,000 distinct CDR3 sequences. The sample consisted of blood. These receptor sequences come from a human donor with ulcerative colitis or Crohn's disease, or a healthy co-twin of an affected twin (not recorded which).

CDR3 amino acids: CTPTPSTGQETQYF. The rearrangement links TRBV20-1 to TRBJ2-5; TCRdb calls TRBD1, which cannot be checked without DNA. Germline V CDR1 and CDR2: DFQATT, SNEGSKA (reference sequence). The CDR3 contains 14 residues.

The chain combines TRBV29-1 with TRBJ2-1; checking the TCRdb D call of TRBD1 is not possible without DNA. Germline loops: CDR1 SQVTM, CDR2 ANQGSEA. The CDR3 has 11 residues. The CDR3 here is CSARGSDEQFF.

The rearrangement joins TRBV2 to TRBJ2-7. Germline assignment: CDR1 SNHLY and CDR2 FYNNEI. The CDR3 length is 13 residues. The CDR3 here is CASSDYGVYEQYF.

J is TRBJ2-2 and V is TRBV20-1; TCRdb names TRBD2, which stays unverified in the absence of DNA. The CDR3 length is 16 residues. Looked up from germline, CDR1 is DFQATT and CDR2 is SNEGSKA (reference sequence). CDR3 region: CSARPPGTSSTGELFF.

V and J are TRBV5-1 and TRBJ2-7; the TRBD1 assignment by TCRdb is unverifiable without DNA. CDR3 size: 14 residues. Germline assignment: CDR1 SGHRS and CDR2 YFSETQ. CDR3 sequence reads: CASSGTNRAYEQYF.

The chain employs TRBV10-3 and TRBJ1-1; TCRdb lists TRBD1, though no DNA is available to test this call. Per germline, CDR1 ENHRY and CDR2 SYGVKD. The CDR3 totals 13 residues. CDR3 in amino acids: CAISYRGETEAFF.